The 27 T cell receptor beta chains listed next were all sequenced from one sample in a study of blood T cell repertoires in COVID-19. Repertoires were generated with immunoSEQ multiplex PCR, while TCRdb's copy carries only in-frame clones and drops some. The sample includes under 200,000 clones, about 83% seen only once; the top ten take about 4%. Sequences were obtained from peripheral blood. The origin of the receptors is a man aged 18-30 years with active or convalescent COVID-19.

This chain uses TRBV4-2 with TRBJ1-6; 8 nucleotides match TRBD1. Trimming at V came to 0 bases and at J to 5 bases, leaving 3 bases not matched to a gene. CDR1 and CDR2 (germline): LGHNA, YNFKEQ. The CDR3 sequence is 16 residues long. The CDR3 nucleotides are TGTGCCAGCAGCCAAGATAAGACAGGGGATAATTCACCCCTCCACTTT. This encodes CASSQDKTGDNSPLHF.

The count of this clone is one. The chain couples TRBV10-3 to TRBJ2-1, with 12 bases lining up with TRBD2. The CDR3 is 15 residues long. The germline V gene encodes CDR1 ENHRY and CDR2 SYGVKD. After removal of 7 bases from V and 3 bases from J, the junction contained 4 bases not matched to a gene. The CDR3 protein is CAITTSGGLYNEQFF. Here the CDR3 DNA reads TGTGCCATCACCACTAGCGGGGGGCTCTACAATGAGCAGTTCTTC.

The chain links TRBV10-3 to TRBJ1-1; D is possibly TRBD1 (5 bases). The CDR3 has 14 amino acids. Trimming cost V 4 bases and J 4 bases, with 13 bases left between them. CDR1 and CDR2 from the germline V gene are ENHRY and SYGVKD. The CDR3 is CAISVAGPGTEAFF. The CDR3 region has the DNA TGTGCCATCAGTGTCGCAGGGCCGGGCACTGAAGCTTTCTTT.

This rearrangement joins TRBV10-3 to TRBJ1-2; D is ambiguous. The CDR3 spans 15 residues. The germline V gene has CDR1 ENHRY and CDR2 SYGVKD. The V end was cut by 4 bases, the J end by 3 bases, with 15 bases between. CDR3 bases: TGTGCCATCAGTGTTAGGCCCGGAGGTGACTATGGCTACACCTTC. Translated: CAISVRPGGDYGYTF.

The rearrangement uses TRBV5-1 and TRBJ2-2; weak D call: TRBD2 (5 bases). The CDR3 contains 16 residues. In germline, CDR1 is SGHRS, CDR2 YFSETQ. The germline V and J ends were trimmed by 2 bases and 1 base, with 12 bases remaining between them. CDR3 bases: TGCGCCAGCAGCTTTCTGAGGGCGCAGAACACCGGGGAGCTGTTTTTT. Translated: CASSFLRAQNTGELFF. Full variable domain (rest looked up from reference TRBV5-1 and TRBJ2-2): KAGVTQTPRYLIKTRGQQVTLSCSPISGHRSVSWYQQTPGQGLQFLFEYFSETQRNKGNFPGRFSGRQFSNSRSEMNVSTLELGDSALYLCASSFLRAQNTGELFFGEGSRLTVL.

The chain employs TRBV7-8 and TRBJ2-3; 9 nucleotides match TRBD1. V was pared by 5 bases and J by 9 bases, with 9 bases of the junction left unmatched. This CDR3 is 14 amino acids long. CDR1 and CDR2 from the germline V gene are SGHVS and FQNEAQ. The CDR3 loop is CASSPGQGSETQYF. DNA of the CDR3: TGTGCCAGCAGCCCCGGACAGGGGAGTGAGACGCAGTATTTT. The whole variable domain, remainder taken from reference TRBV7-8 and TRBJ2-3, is GAGVSQSPRYKVAKRGQDVALRCDPISGHVSLFWYQQALGQGPEFLTYFQNEAQLDKSGLPSDRFFAERPEGSVSTLKIQRTQQEDSAVYLCASSPGQGSETQYFGPGTRLTVL.

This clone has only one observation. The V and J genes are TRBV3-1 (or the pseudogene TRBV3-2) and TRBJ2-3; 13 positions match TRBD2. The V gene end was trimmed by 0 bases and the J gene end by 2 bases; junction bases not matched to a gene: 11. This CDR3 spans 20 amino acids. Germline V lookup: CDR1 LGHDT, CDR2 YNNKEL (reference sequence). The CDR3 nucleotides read TGTGCCAGCAGCCAAGATATCGTGGGTGGACTAGCGGGGGCCACAGATACGCAGTATTTT. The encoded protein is CASSQDIVGGLAGATDTQYF.

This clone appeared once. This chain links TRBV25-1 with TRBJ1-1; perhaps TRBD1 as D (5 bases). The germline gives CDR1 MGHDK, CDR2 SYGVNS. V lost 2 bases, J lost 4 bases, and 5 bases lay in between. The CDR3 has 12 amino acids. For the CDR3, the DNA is TGTGCCAGCAGTGAAGACAGCACTGAAGCTTTCTTT. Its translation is CASSEDSTEAFF.

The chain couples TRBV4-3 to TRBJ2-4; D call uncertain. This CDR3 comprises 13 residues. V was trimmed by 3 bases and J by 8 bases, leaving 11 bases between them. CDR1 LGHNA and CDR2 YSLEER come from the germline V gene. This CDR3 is CASSHHSQDIQYF. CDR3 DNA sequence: TGCGCCAGCAGCCACCACTCCCAAGACATTCAGTACTTC.

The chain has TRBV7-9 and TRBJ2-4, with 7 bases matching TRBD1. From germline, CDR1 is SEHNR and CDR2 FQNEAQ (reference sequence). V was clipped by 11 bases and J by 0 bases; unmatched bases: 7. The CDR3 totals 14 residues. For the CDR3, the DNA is TGTGCCGGTGGGACAGACTTAGCCAAAAACATTCAGTACTTC. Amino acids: CAGGTDLAKNIQYF.

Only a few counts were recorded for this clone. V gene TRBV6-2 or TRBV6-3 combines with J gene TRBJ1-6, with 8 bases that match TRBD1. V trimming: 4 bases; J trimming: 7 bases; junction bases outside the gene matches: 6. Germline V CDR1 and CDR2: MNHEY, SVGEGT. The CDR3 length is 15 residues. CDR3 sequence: CASSFRTGMNSPLHF. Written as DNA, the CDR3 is TGTGCCAGCAGTTTCCGGACAGGGATGAATTCACCCCTCCACTTT.

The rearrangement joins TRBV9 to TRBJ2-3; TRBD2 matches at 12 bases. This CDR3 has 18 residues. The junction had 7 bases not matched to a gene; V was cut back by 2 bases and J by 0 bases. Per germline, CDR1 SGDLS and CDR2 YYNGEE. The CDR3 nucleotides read TGTGCCAGCAGCGTGGCTAGCGGGAGGGCCTCTAGCACAGATACGCAGTATTTT. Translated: CASSVASGRASSTDTQYF.

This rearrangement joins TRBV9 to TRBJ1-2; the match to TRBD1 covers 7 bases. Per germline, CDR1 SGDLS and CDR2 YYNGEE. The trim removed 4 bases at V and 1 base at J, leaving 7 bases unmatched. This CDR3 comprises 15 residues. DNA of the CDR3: TGTGCCAGCAGCTACGCACAGGGGATTAACTATGGCTACACCTTC. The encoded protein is CASSYAQGINYGYTF.

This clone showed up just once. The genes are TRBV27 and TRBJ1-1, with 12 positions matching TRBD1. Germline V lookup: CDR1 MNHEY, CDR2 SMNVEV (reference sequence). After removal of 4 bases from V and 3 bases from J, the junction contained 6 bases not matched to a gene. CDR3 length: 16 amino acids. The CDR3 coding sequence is TGTGCCAGCAGTTCCCGGGACAGGGGGCGTTACACTGAAGCTTTCTTT. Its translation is CASSSRDRGRYTEAFF.

The CDR3, as DNA: TGTGCCAGCAGTTGGCCCGGGACAAAAAGGGAGACCCAGTACTTC. This translates into CASSWPGTKRETQYF. The gene calls are TRBV6-2 or TRBV6-3 and TRBJ2-5; possible D gene TRBD1, 6 bases. This CDR3 has 15 amino acids. Germline V CDR1 and CDR2: MNHEY, SVGEGT. The V gene lost 4 bases and the J gene lost 5 bases, with 17 bases spanning the gap.

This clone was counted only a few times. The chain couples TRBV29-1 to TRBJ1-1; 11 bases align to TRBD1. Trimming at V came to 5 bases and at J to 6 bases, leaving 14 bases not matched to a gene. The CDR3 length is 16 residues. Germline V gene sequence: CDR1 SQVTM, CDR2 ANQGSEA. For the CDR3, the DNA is TGCAGCGTTAGCGGACAGGGGGCGTCAATGGAACCTGAAGCTTTCTTT. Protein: CSVSGQGASMEPEAFF.

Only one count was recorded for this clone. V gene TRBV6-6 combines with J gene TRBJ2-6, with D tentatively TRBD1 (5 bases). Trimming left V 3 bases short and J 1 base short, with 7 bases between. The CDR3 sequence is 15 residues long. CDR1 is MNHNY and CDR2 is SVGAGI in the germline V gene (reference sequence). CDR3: CASSYAGSGANVLTF. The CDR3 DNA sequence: TGTGCCAGCAGTTATGCAGGGTCTGGGGCCAACGTCCTGACTTTC.

The CDR3 region is CASSPTDRGEGQPQHF. CDR3 DNA: TGTGCCAGCAGCCCCACGGACAGGGGGGAAGGGCAGCCCCAGCATTTT. The J gene is TRBJ1-5, the V gene TRBV4-2; 10 bases align to TRBD1. Germline values: CDR1 LGHNA, CDR2 YNFKEQ. The length of the CDR3 is 16 residues. J was trimmed by 7 bases and V by 4 bases; bases with no gene match: 10.

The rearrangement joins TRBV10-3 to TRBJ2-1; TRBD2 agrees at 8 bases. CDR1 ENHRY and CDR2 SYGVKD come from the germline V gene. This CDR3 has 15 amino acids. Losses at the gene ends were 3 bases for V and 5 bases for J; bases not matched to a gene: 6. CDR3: CAISDLAGRHNEQFF. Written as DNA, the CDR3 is TGTGCCATCAGTGATCTAGCGGGCAGACACAATGAGCAGTTCTTC.

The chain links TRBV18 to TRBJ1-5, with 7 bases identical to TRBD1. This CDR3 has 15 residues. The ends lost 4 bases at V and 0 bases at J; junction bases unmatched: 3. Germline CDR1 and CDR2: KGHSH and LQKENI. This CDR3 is CASSRGTDSNQPQHF. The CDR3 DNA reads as TGTGCCAGCTCACGGGGGACAGATAGCAATCAGCCCCAGCATTTT.

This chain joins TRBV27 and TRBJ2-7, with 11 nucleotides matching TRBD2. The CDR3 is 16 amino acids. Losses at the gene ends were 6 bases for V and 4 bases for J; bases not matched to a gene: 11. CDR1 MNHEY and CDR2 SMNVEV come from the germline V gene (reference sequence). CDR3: CASRTTLAGAAYEQYF. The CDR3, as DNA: TGTGCCAGCAGAACCACACTAGCGGGAGCGGCATACGAGCAGTACTTC.

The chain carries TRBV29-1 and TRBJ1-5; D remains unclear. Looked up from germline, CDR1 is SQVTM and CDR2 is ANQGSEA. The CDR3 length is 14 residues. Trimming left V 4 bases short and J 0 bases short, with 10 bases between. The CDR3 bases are TGCAGCGTTGCGGTTCAGGATAGCAATCAGCCCCAGCATTTT. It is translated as CSVAVQDSNQPQHF.

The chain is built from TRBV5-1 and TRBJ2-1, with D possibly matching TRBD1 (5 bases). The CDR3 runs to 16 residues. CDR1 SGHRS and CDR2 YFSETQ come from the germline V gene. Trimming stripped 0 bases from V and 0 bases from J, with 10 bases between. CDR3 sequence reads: CASSLEGALSYNEQFF. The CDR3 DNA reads TGCGCCAGCAGCTTGGAAGGGGCCCTCTCCTACAATGAGCAGTTCTTC.

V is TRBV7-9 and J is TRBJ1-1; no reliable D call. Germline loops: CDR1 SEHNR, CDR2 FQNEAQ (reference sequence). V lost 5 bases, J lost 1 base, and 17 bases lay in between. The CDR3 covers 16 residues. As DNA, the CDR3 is TGTGCCAGCAGCGTCCGGGGATCTGGGCCGAACACTGAAGCTTTCTTT. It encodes CASSVRGSGPNTEAFF.

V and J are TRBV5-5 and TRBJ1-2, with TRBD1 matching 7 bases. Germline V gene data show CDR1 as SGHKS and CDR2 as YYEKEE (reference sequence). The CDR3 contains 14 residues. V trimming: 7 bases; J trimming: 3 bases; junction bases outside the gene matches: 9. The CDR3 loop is CASGRTGTDYGYTF. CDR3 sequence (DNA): TGTGCCAGCGGCAGGACAGGAACGGACTATGGCTACACCTTC.

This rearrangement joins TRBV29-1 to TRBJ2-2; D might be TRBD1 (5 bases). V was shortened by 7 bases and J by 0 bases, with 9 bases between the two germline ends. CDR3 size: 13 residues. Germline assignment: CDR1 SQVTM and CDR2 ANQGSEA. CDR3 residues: CSALGANTGELFF. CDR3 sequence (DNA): TGCAGCGCCCTAGGGGCGAACACCGGGGAGCTGTTTTTT.

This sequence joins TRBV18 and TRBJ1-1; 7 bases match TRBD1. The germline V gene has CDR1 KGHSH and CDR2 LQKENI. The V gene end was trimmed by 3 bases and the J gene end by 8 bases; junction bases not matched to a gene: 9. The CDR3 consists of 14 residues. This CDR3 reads CASSPARGNSEAFF. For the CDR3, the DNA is TGTGCCAGCTCACCGGCCAGGGGGAATTCGGAAGCTTTCTTT.